The 15 T cell receptor beta chains reported below all come from one sample, sequenced in a study of tumor-infiltrating lymphocytes in primary liver carcinoma. The blood RNA (from unsorted whole blood) was obtained, and germline DNA was also extracted. Synthesis of TCR beta cDNA was carried out from around 540 ng total RNA with a constant-region primer. Slightly modified ARM-PCR, run as three nested multiplex PCR rounds, produced the TCR beta libraries. With TRBV1-TRBV30 forward primers and a C-beta reverse primer, the first two PCR rounds were run for 10 to 11 cycles each. TCRdb reprocessed the multiplex PCR reads with MiXCR, giving one entry per CDR3 protein. Altogether approximately 300,000 distinct CDR3 sequences are present, around three fifths being singletons, with the ten largest covering around 9.5%. Sequenced sample: peripheral blood. The receptors here all came from a man aged 40-49 years with primary liver carcinoma and hepatitis B virus infection.

A note on this clonotype: A read error may be the cause here, since a much bigger clone is one base away. This chain links TRBV4-3 with TRBJ1-5; possible D gene TRBD1, 5 bases. This CDR3 is built from 15 residues. CDR1 and CDR2 (germline): LGHNA, YSLEER. The chain's CDR3 is CTSSPGVRDYQPQHF. The CDR3 region has the DNA TGCACCAGCAGCCCGGGGGTAAGAGATTATCAGCCCCAGCATTTT.

This clonotype appeared once. One end of the junction does not line up with germline, which may come from a read error. This sequence joins TRBV5-4 and TRBJ2-7; 10 bases agree with TRBD2. The CDR3 runs to 15 residues. CDR1 is SGHNT and CDR2 is YYREEE in the germline V gene (reference sequence). CDR3 sequence (DNA): TGTGCCAACAGCTTGTCAGCGGGAGGGATTTACAAGCAGTACTTC. As protein: CANSLSAGGIYKQYF.

With regard to this clonotype: A much larger clone sits a single nucleotide away, making a read error possible. The V call is TRBV28, the J call TRBJ2-7, with D hard to call. V gave up 7 bases and J gave up 5 bases, with 18 bases separating them. Germline-derived CDR1 and CDR2 are MDHEN and SYDVKM. This CDR3 has 14 amino acids. Here the CDR3 DNA reads TGTGCCAGCATCAGCCCGCCACGGATCCACGAGCAGTACTTC. Translation: CASISPPRIHEQYF.

This clonotype was found many times. The V call is TRBV4-1, the J call TRBJ1-1, with D unclear. CDR1 MGHRA and CDR2 YSYEKL come from the germline V gene. The CDR3 is 15 residues long. V dropped 5 bases and J dropped 5 bases, with 18 bases sitting between them. The CDR3 is CASSANMVLGTEAFF. Written as DNA, the CDR3 is TGCGCCAGCAGCGCCAATATGGTTCTCGGGACTGAAGCTTTCTTT.

This chain joins TRBV7-9 and TRBJ2-1; the D gene is possibly TRBD2 (6 bases). Germline V CDR1 and CDR2: SEHNR, FQNEAQ (reference sequence). The length of the CDR3 is 18 residues. V gave up 2 bases and J gave up 10 bases, with 27 bases separating them. The CDR3 loop reads CASSLWVWREGLPREQFF. The CDR3 coding sequence is TGTGCCAGCAGCTTATGGGTATGGCGGGAAGGCCTTCCGCGGGAGCAGTTCTTC.

In regard to this clonotype: A junction boundary mismatches the germline segment, possibly from a read error. The rearrangement uses TRBV6-6 and TRBJ2-1, with D perhaps matching TRBD1 (6 bases). This CDR3 comprises 15 residues. Germline CDR1 reads MNHNY; CDR2 reads SVGAGI (reference sequence). The CDR3: CASSSPTGLGNERFF. In nucleotides, the CDR3 is TGTGCCAGCAGTTCCCCGACAGGTCTAGGCAATGAGCGGTTCTTC.

This clonotype was counted a few times. CDR3 bases: TGTGCCTGGTGGGACAGGCGGAACTATGGCTACACCTTC. Amino acids: CAWWDRRNYGYTF. The gene calls are TRBV30 and TRBJ1-2, with 8 bases identical to TRBD1. Trimming cost V 5 bases and J 2 bases; bases outside gene matches: 4. The CDR3 extends over 13 amino acids. Germline CDR1 reads GTSNPN; CDR2 reads SVGIG (reference sequence). Using reference TRBV30 and TRBJ1-2 for the parts outside the CDR3, the full variable domain is SQTIHQWPATLVQPVGSPLSLECTVEGTSNPNLYWYRQAAGRGLQLLFYSVGIGQISSEVPQNLSASRPQDRQFILSSKKLLLSDSGFYLCAWWDRRNYGYTFGSGTRLTVV.

The chain links TRBV5-6 to TRBJ2-1; TRBD2 aligns across 7 bases. CDR3 length equals 15 residues. V shed 4 bases, J shed 9 bases, and the junction held 13 bases outside the gene matches. Germline V gene sequence: CDR1 SGHDT, CDR2 YYEEEE. The DNA of the CDR3 is TGTGCCAGCAGCCGATCAGTAGCGGGTACTGGTGAGCAGTTCTTC. Translating it yields CASSRSVAGTGEQFF.

Comments on this clonotype: An end of the junction does not agree with germline; a read error may underlie this. The DNA of the CDR3 is TGTGCCAGCAGCATCAGGACGACCCGAGAGATCCAGTACTTC. It translates to CASSIRTTREIQYF. V usage is TRBV11-3 and J usage is TRBJ2-5; D unclear. The CDR3 spans 14 residues. CDR1 is SGHNT and CDR2 is YENEEA in the germline V gene.

V is TRBV11-2 and J is TRBJ1-4, with D uncertain. Germline V gives CDR1 SGHAT, CDR2 FQNNGV. Trimming shortened V by 4 bases and J by 4 bases, and 16 bases separated the two germline ends. The CDR3 sequence is 16 residues long. The CDR3 nucleotides read TGTGCCAGCAGCTCAGGTTCCGCCAGAGTTAATGAAAAACTGTTTTTT. Protein sequence: CASSSGSARVNEKLFF.

A note on this clonotype: Sequence at one end of the junction differs from germline and may be a read error. The chain carries TRBV10-2 and TRBJ1-1; possible D gene TRBD1, 5 bases. Looked up from germline, CDR1 is WSHSY and CDR2 is SAAADI. CDR3 length: 13 residues. CDR3 nucleotides: TGTGCCAGCACCAAGGGGATCGACACTGAAGCTTTCTTT. Residues: CASTKGIDTEAFF.

To note about this clonotype: Without the conserved terminal phenylalanine or tryptophan, this CDR3 likely stems from a read error. The rearrangement joins TRBV14 to TRBJ2-2; tentative D call: TRBD2 (6 bases). The V gene's germline CDR1 is SGHDN and CDR2 FVKESK. The CDR3 runs to 14 residues. CDR3 protein: CASSRKLGTGGLFY. The CDR3 DNA follows: TGTGCCAGCAGTCGCAAACTCGGGACCGGGGGGCTGTTTTAT.

The chain couples TRBV19 to TRBJ2-2; the D is unclear. V was shortened by 3 bases and J by 0 bases, with 11 bases between the two germline ends. Germline-derived CDR1 and CDR2 are LNHDA and SQIVND (reference sequence). The CDR3 is 16 residues long. In DNA, the CDR3 is TGTGCCAGTAGTATTCAAATGGCAGCGAACACCGGGGAGCTGTTTTTT. Its protein product is CASSIQMAANTGELFF. The variable domain in full, with the rest retrieved from reference TRBV19 and TRBJ2-2, is DGGITQSPKYLFRKEGQNVTLSCEQNLNHDAMYWYRQDPGQGLRLIYYSQIVNDFQKGDIAEGYSVSREKKESFPLTVTSAQKNPTAFYLCASSIQMAANTGELFFGEGSRLTVL.

The chain has TRBV12-3 or TRBV12-4 and TRBJ2-7; D gene uncertain. The CDR3 length is 12 residues. CDR3 residues: CASSLGPGEQYV. The CDR3 coding sequence is TGTGCCAGCAGCCTTGGGCCCGGCGAGCAGTACGTT.

The chain combines TRBV12-3 or TRBV12-4 with TRBJ2-3, with D perhaps TRBD2 (5 bases). The CDR3 has 17 residues. Trimming stripped 5 bases from V and 1 base from J, with 19 bases between. CDR3 residues: CASSPTSLLGGTDTQYF. The CDR3 DNA reads as TGTGCCAGCAGTCCTACTAGTTTGCTTGGGGGCACAGATACGCAGTATTTT.